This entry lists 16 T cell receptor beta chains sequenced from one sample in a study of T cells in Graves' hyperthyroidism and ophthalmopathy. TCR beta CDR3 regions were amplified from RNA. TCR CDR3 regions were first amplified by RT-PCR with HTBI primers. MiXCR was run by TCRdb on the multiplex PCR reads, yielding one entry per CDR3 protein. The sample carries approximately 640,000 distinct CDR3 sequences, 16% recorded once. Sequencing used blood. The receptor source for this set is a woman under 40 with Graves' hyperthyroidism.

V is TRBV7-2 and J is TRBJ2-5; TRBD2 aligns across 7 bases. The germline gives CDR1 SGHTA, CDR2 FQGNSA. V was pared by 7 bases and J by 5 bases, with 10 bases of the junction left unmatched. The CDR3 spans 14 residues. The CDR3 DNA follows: TGTGCCAGCAAAAAAAGCGGGATCGCGGAGACCCAGTACTTC. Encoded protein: CASKKSGIAETQYF.

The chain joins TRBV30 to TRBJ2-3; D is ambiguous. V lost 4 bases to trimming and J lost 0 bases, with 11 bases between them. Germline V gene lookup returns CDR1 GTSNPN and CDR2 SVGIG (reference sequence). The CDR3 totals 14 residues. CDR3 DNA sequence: TGTGCCTGGAATCCAGGTTGGAGCACAGATACGCAGTATTTT. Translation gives CAWNPGWSTDTQYF.

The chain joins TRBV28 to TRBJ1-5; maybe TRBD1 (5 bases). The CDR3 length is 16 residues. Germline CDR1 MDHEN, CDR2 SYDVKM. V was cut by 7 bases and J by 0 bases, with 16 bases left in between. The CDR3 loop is CASTEGTFYSNQPQHF. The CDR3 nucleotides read TGTGCCAGCACAGAAGGGACCTTCTATAGCAATCAGCCCCAGCATTTT.

CDR3 DNA sequence: TGTGCCAGCAGCGTAAGAGCGGGAGTAACGAATGAGCAGTTCTTC. This translates into CASSVRAGVTNEQFF. This chain connects TRBV9 to TRBJ2-1, with TRBD2 identical over 8 bases. Unmatched junction bases numbered 7, after V lost 1 base and J lost 7 bases. This CDR3 is built from 15 residues. Germline CDR1 SGDLS, CDR2 YYNGEE. The full variable domain, rest sourced from reference TRBV9 and TRBJ2-1, is DSGVTQTPKHLITATGQRVTLRCSPRSGDLSVYWYQQSLDQGLQFLIQYYNGEERAKGNILERFSAQQFPDLHSELNLSSLELGDSALYFCASSVRAGVTNEQFFGPGTRLTVL.

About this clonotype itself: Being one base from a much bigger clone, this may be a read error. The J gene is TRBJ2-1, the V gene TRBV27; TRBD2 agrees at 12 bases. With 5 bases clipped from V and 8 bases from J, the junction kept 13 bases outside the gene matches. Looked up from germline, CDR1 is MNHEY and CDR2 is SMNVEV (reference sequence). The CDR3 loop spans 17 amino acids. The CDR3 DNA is TGTGCCAGCAGTGGGACTAGCGGGTCATTACCCTCGGATGAGCAGTTCTTC. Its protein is CASSGTSGSLPSDEQFF.

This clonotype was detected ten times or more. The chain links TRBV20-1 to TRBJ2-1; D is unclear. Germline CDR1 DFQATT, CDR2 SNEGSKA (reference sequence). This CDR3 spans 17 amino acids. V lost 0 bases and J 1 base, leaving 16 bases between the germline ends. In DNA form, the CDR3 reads TGCAGTGCTAGAGATCCGGTTGGGGTTTCGTCCTACAATGAGCAGTTCTTC. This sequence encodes CSARDPVGVSSYNEQFF.

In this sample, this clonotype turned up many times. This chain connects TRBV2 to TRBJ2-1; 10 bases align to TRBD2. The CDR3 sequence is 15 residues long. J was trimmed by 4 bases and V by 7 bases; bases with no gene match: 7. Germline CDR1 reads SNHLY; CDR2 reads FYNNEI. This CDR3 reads CASTPWTSGYNEQFF. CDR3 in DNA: TGTGCCAGCACCCCCTGGACTAGCGGTTACAATGAGCAGTTCTTC.

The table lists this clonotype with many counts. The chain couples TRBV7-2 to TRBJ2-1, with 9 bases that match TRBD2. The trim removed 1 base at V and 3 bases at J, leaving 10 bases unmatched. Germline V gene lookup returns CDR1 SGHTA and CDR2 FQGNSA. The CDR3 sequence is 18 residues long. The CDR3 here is CASSLVLVAGVNYNEQFF. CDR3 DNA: TGTGCCAGCAGCTTAGTGTTGGTAGCGGGAGTGAACTACAATGAGCAGTTCTTC. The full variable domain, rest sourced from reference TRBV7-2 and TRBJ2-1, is GAGVSQSPSNKVTEKGKDVELRCDPISGHTALYWYRQSLGQGLEFLIYFQGNSAPDKSGLPSDRFSAERTGGSVSTLTIQRTQQEDSAVYLCASSLVLVAGVNYNEQFFGPGTRLTVL.

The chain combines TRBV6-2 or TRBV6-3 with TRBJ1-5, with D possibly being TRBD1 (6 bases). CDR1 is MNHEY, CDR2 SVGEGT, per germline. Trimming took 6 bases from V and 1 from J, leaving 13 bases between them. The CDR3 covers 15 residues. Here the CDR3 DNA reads TGTGCCAGCAGCCCCTCAGGGGAAAGCAATCAGCCCCAGCATTTT. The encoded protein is CASSPSGESNQPQHF.

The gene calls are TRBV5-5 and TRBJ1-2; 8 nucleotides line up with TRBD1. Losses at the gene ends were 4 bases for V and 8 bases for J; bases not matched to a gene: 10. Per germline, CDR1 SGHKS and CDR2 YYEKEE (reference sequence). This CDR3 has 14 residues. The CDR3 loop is CASSPWQGAWGYTF. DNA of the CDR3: TGTGCCAGCAGCCCTTGGCAGGGGGCTTGGGGCTACACCTTC.

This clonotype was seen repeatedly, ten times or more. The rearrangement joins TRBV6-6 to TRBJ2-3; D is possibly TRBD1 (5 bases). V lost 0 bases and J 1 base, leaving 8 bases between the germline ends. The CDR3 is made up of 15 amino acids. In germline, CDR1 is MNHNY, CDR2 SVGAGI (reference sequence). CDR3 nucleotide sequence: TGTGCCAGCAGTTACTCTCCACAGGGCACAGATACGCAGTATTTT. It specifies CASSYSPQGTDTQYF.

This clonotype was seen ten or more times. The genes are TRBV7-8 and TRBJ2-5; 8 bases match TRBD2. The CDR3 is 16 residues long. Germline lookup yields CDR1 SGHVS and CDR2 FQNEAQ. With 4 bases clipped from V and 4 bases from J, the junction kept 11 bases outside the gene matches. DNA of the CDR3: TGTGCCAGCAGCTCCCCATCGGGACTAGATATAGAGACCCAGTACTTC. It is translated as CASSSPSGLDIETQYF.

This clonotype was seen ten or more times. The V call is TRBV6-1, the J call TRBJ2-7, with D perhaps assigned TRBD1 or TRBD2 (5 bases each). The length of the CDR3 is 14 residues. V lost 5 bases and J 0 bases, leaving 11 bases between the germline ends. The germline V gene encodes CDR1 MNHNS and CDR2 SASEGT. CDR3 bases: TGTGCCAGCAGTCCCGGGACGTTCTCCTACGAGCAGTACTTC. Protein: CASSPGTFSYEQYF.

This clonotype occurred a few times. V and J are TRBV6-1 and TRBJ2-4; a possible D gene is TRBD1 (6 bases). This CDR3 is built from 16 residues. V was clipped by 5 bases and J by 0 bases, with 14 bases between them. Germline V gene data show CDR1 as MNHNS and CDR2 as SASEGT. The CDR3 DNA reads TGTGCCAGCAGTCCACAGGGCTACCTAGCCAAAAACATTCAGTACTTC. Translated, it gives CASSPQGYLAKNIQYF.

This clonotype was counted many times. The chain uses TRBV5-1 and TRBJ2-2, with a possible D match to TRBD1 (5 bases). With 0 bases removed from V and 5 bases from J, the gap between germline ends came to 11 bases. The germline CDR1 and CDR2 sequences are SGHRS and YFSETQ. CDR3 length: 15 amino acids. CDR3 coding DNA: TGCGCCAGCAGCTTGGAGAGGTCAGGGACCGGGGAGCTGTTTTTT. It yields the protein CASSLERSGTGELFF.

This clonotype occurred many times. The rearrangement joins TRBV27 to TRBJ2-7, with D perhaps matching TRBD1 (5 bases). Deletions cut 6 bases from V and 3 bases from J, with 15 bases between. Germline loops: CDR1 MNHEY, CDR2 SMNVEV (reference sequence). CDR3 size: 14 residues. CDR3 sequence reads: CASSRQGQGYEQYF. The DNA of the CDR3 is TGTGCCAGCAGCAGACAAGGTCAGGGCTACGAGCAGTACTTC.